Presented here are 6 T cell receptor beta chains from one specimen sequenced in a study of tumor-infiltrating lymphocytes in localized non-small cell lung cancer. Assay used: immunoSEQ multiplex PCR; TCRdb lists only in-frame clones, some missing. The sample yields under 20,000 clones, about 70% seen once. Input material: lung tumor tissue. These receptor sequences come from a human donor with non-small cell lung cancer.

The CDR3 spells CASSARQGAGELFF. CDR3 coding DNA: TGTGCCAGCAGCGCCCGACAGGGGGCCGGGGAGCTGTTTTTT. This chain connects TRBV7-2 to TRBJ2-2; 9 bases match TRBD1. The V segment lost 5 bases and the J segment 6 bases; nucleotides outside the gene matches: 4. Germline values: CDR1 SGHTA, CDR2 FQGNSA. CDR3 length: 14 residues. Complete variable domain (other parts from reference TRBV7-2 and TRBJ2-2): GAGVSQSPSNKVTEKGKDVELRCDPISGHTALYWYRQSLGQGLEFLIYFQGNSAPDKSGLPSDRFSAERTGGSVSTLTIQRTQQEDSAVYLCASSARQGAGELFFGEGSRLTVL.

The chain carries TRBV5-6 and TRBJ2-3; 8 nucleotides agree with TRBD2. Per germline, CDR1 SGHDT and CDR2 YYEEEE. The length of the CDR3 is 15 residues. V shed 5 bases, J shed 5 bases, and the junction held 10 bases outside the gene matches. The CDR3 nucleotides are TGTGCCAGCAGTGACGCCGGGGGGGCCTTAGATACGCAGTATTTT. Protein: CASSDAGGALDTQYF.

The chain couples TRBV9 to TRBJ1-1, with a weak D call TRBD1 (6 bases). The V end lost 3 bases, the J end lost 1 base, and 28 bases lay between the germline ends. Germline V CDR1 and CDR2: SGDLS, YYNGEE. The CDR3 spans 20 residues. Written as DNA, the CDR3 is TGTGCCAGCAGCGGACGTTCGGGGGGCTTACCAACCCAACCGAACACTGAAGCTTTCTTT. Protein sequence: CASSGRSGGLPTQPNTEAFF.

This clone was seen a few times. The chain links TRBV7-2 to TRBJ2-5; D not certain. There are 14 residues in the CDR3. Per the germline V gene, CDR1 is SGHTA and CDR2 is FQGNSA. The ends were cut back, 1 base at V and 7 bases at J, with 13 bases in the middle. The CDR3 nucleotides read TGTGCCAGCAGCTTAGGTATCTTTCCCGGGACCCAGTACTTC. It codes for CASSLGIFPGTQYF. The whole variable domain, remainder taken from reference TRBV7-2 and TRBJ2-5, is GAGVSQSPSNKVTEKGKDVELRCDPISGHTALYWYRQSLGQGLEFLIYFQGNSAPDKSGLPSDRFSAERTGGSVSTLTIQRTQQEDSAVYLCASSLGIFPGTQYFGPGTRLLVL.

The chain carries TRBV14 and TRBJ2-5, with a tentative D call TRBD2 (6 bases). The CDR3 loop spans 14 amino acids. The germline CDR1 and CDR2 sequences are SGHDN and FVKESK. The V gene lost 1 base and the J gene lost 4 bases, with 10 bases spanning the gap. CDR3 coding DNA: TGTGCCAGCAGCCAAGTGTTTAGCGGAGAGACCCAGTACTTC. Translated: CASSQVFSGETQYF.

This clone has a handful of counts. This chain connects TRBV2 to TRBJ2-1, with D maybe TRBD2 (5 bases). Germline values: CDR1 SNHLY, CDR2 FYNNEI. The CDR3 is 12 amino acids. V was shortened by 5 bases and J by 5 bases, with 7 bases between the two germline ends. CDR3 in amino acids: CASSRENNEQFF. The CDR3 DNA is TGTGCCAGCAGTCGGGAAAACAATGAGCAGTTCTTC. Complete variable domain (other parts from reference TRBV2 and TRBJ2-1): EPEVTQTPSHQVTQMGQEVILRCVPISNHLYFYWYRQILGQKVEFLVSFYNNEISEKSEIFDDQFSVERPDGSNFTLKIRSTKLEDSAMYFCASSRENNEQFFGPGTRLTVL.